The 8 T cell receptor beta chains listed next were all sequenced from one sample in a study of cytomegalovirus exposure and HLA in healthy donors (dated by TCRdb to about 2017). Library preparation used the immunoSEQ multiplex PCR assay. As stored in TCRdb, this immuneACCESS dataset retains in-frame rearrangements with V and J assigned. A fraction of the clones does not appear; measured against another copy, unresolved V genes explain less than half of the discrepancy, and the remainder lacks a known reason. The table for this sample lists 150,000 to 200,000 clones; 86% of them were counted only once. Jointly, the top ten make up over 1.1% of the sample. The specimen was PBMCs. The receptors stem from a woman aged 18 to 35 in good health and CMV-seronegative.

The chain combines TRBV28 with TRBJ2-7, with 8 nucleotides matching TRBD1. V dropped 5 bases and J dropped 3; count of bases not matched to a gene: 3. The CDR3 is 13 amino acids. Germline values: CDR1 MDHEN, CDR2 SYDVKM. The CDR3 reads CASSTGQGYEQYF. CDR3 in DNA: TGTGCCAGCAGTACCGGACAGGGCTACGAGCAGTACTTC.

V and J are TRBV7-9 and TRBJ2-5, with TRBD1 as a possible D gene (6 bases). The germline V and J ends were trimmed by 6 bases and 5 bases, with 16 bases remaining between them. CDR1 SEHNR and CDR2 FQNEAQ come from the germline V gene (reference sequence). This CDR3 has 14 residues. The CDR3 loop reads CASSPTPRGETQYF. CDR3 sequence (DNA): TGTGCCAGCAGTCCCACCCCAAGGGGGGAGACCCAGTACTTC.

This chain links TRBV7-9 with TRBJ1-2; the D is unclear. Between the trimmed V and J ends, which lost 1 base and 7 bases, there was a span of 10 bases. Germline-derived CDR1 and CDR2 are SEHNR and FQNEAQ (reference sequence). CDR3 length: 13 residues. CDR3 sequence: CASSLGLGSGYTF. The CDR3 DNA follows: TGTGCCAGCAGCTTAGGTTTGGGGAGTGGCTACACCTTC.

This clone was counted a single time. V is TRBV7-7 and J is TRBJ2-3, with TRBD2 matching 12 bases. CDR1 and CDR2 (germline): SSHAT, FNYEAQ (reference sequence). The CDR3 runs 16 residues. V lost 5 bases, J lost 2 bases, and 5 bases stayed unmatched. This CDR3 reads CASSLGLAGNTDTQYF. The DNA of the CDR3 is TGTGCCAGCAGCCTAGGACTAGCGGGGAACACAGATACGCAGTATTTT. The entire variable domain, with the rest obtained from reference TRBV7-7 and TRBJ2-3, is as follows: GAGVSQSPRYKVTKRGQDVTLRCDPISSHATLYWYQQALGQGPEFLTYFNYEAQPDKSGLPSDRFSAERPEGSISTLTIQRTEQRDSAMYRCASSLGLAGNTDTQYFGPGTRLTVL.

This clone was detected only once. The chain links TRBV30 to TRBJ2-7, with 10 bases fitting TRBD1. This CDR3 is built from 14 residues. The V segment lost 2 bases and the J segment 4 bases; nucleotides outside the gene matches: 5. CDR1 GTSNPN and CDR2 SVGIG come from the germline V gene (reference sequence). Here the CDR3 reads CAWSSTGGGYEQYF. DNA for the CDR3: TGTGCCTGGAGTTCGACAGGGGGCGGGTACGAGCAGTACTTC.

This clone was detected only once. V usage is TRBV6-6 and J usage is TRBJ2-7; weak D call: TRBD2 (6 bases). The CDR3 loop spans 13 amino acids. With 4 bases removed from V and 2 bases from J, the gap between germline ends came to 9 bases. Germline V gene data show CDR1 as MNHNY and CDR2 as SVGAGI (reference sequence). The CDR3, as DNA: TGTGCCAGCAGTTGGGGGGTCACCTACGAGCAGTACTTC. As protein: CASSWGVTYEQYF.

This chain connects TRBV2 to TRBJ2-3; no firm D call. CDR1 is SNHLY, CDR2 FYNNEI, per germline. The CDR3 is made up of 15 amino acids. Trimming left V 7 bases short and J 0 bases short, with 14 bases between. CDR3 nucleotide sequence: TGTGCCAGCACGTGGTTAGTAACTAGCACAGATACGCAGTATTTT. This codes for CASTWLVTSTDTQYF.

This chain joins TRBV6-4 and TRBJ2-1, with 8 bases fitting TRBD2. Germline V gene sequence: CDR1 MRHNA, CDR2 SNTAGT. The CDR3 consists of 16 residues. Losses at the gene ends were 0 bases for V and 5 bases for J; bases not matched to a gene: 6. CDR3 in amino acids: CASSDSEAGDHNEQFF. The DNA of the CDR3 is TGTGCCAGCAGTGACTCAGAAGCGGGAGACCACAATGAGCAGTTCTTC.